This T cell receptor beta chain was sequenced for a study of graft-versus-host responses after intestinal transplantation. Sequencing was performed with immunoSEQ multiplex PCR; in TCRdb, only in-frame clones are kept and a portion is missing. The table shows around 28,000 clones, with roughly 80% occurring only once. In germline, CDR1 is SGHRS, CDR2 YFSETQ. Trimming stripped 4 bases from V and 1 base from J, with 11 bases between. The CDR3 is made up of 14 amino acids. The chain joins TRBV5-1 to TRBJ1-1; weak D call: TRBD1 (6 bases). The material was PBMCs, obtained 28 days after intestinal transplant. The sequence was collected from a human patient who received an intestinal transplant, so some T cells may come from the graft donor. The CDR3 reads CASSTDSKNTEAFF. CDR3 DNA sequence: TGCGCCAGCAGCACGGACAGTAAGAACACTGAAGCTTTCTTT.